This TCR beta chain was identified in a study of cytomegalovirus exposure and HLA in healthy donors. Study outcomes and limitations: Later work found that TCR association rates differed between HLA loci; DRB1 had the most and HLA-C the fewest.

The PCR used 60 Vbeta and 13 Jbeta primers. The table came from immunoSEQ multiplex PCR; TCRdb's copy has only in-frame clones and leaves some out. The table includes about 150,000 clones, 84% detected once. The CDR3 sequence is 11 residues long. Germline V lookup: CDR1 SNHLY, CDR2 FYNNEI. To note about this clone: What it recognizes is unknown.

What was sequenced was PBMCs. The receptor's source is a man younger than 35 in good health and CMV-seronegative. The genes are TRBV2 and TRBJ2-5, with D hard to call. This chain's CDR3 is CADRYAETQYF. CDR3 coding DNA: TGTGCAGATAGATATGCGGAGACCCAGTACTTC.